This T cell receptor beta chain is from a study of T-cell reconstitution after alpha-beta-depleted transplantation in children. General study points: Surviving thymic progenitors and recipient T cells were the source of high TCRbeta diversity at day 60 in some patients. A year post-transplant, T-cell counts and diversity derived mostly from newly produced T cells. Reports say that about two months after transplant, the alpha-beta T cells came out of several hundred graft clones that had expanded.

A library of TCRbeta sequences, prepared with unique molecular identifiers, was generated. From the PCR reads, TCRdb called clonotypes with MiXCR, one entry per CDR3 protein. The data show roughly 100,000 distinct CDR3 sequences, around 6% seen once. About this clonotype itself: Its antigen is not known.

The sample here was PBMCs, mostly from graft donor cells, taken 60 days after TCRalphabeta/CD19-depleted stem cell transplant. This TCR came from a female patient aged 2-15 years who had a stem cell transplant for Fanconi anemia, so the T cells may come from the graft donor.

Written as DNA, the CDR3 is TGTGCCAGCAGTTTACTACAGGGGCGTCGCGGCTACACCTTC. Protein product: CASSLLQGRRGYTF. The gene calls are TRBV12-3 or TRBV12-4 and TRBJ1-2; 7 bases map to TRBD1. Trimming at V came to 2 bases and at J to 8 bases, leaving 8 bases not matched to a gene. The CDR3 runs 14 residues.